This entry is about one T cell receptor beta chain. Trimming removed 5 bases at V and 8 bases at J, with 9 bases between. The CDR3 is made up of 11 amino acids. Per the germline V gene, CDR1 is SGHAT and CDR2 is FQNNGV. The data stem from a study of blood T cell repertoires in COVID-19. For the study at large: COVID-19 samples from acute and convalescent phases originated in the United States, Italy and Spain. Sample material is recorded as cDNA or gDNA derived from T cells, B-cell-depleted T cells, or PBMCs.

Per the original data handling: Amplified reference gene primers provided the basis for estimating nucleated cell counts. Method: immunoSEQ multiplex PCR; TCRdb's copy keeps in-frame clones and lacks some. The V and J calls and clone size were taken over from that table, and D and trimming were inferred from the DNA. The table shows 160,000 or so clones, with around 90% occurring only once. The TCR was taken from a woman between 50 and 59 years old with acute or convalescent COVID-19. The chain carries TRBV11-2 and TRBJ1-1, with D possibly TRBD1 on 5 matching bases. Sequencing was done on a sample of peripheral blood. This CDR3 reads CASSAWTEAFF. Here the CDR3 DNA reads TGTGCCAGCAGCGCCTGGACAGAAGCTTTCTTT.